These 21 T cell receptor beta chains were all obtained from the same sample, sequenced in a study of shared clonotypes between healthy human individuals. Profiled with immunoSEQ multiplex PCR; TCRdb holds only in-frame clones, not every one. This table has about 1.1 million clones, around three quarters appearing once. The sample comprised memory CD4+ T cells from PBMCs. Subset in this sample: CD45RA-negative fraction. Receptors were obtained from a man aged 18-30 years in good health. Some clones in this sample may be carry-over from other donors' samples.

The genes are TRBV6-1 and TRBJ1-1; D uncertain. Germline V gene lookup returns CDR1 MNHNS and CDR2 SASEGT. V was shortened by 7 bases and J by 10 bases, with 16 bases between the two germline ends. The CDR3 runs 12 residues. The chain's CDR3 is CASMPHRVTAFF. CDR3 DNA: TGTGCCAGCATGCCGCACCGGGTAACAGCTTTCTTT.

The chain combines TRBV19 with TRBJ2-2; D uncertain. The CDR3 is made up of 11 amino acids. V was trimmed by 7 bases and J by 7 bases, leaving 7 bases between them. CDR1 and CDR2 from the germline V gene are LNHDA and SQIVND (reference sequence). CDR3 residues: CASTRVGELFF. The DNA for the CDR3 is TGTGCCAGTACCCGTGTCGGGGAGCTGTTTTTT.

The CDR3 DNA follows: TGTGCCAGCTCACCAGCCGGGGGACAAACTGATCAGCCCCAGCATTTT. This gives the protein CASSPAGGQTDQPQHF. The genes are TRBV18 and TRBJ1-5, with D possibly TRBD1 on 6 matching bases. CDR3 length: 16 residues. CDR1 and CDR2 (germline): KGHSH, LQKENI. V lost 2 bases and J 5 bases, leaving 16 bases between the germline ends.

The chain combines TRBV7-9 with TRBJ1-3; TRBD1 matches at 7 bases. CDR3 length: 18 amino acids. V dropped 2 bases and J dropped 0; count of bases not matched to a gene: 10. Germline CDR1 reads SEHNR; CDR2 reads FQNEAQ (reference sequence). The CDR3 region is CASSLLGGQKGSGNTIYF. CDR3 DNA: TGTGCCAGCAGCTTACTGGGGGGACAGAAGGGCTCTGGAAACACCATATATTTT.

This chain joins TRBV7-2 and TRBJ1-5, with D possibly matching TRBD1 (6 bases). The CDR3 spans 14 residues. Deletions cut 3 bases from V and 5 bases from J, with 11 bases between. Looked up from germline, CDR1 is SGHTA and CDR2 is FQGNSA. The CDR3 region is CASSFSQGHQPQHF. The DNA of the CDR3 is TGTGCCAGCAGCTTTTCACAGGGCCATCAGCCCCAGCATTTT.

V gene TRBV28 combines with J gene TRBJ1-3; tentative D call: TRBD1 (6 bases). V dropped 6 bases and J dropped 0 bases, with 12 bases sitting between them. The CDR3 spans 15 residues. Germline CDR1 reads MDHEN; CDR2 reads SYDVKM. The CDR3 loop is CASRPGQLSGNTIYF. CDR3 coding DNA: TGTGCCAGCAGACCAGGACAGCTCTCTGGAAACACCATATATTTT.

Notes on this clone: A read error is possible here, since a much larger clone lies one base away. This sample includes further DNA sequences coding for the same CDR3. The genes are TRBV5-1 and TRBJ1-2; 7 positions match TRBD1. The V gene end was trimmed by 4 bases and the J gene end by 3 bases; junction bases not matched to a gene: 6. The germline gives CDR1 SGHRS, CDR2 YFSETQ. The CDR3 spans 14 residues. As DNA, the CDR3 is TGCGCCAGCAGCCCGGTCAGGGGGGACTATGGCTACACCTTC. Protein: CASSPVRGDYGYTF.

The V and J genes are TRBV2 and TRBJ2-2; 10 nucleotides line up with TRBD1. J gave up 5 bases and V 7 bases, and 10 bases lay outside the gene matches. CDR1 is SNHLY and CDR2 is FYNNEI in the germline V gene. CDR3 length: 16 amino acids. The CDR3 is CASTERQGAGTGELFF. CDR3 nucleotide sequence: TGTGCCAGCACCGAGAGACAGGGGGCTGGGACCGGGGAGCTGTTTTTT.

In regard to this clone: It may be a read error: a sequence one base away is much more abundant. Other DNA sequences in this sample translate to the same CDR3. The rearrangement joins TRBV10-3 to TRBJ2-7; the D gene is possibly TRBD2 (5 bases). This CDR3 has 12 residues. V lost 8 bases and J 0 bases, leaving 8 bases between the germline ends. Germline V gives CDR1 ENHRY, CDR2 SYGVKD. This chain's CDR3 is CAIQGSSYEQYF. The DNA of the CDR3 is TGTGCCATCCAAGGGAGCTCCTACGAGCAGTACTTC.

The rearrangement joins TRBV2 to TRBJ2-1, with D maybe TRBD2 (5 bases). CDR3 length: 13 amino acids. Germline V gives CDR1 SNHLY, CDR2 FYNNEI. Trimming cost V 10 bases and J 2 bases, with 12 bases left between them. The CDR3: CATEGLPYNEQFF. The CDR3 coding sequence is TGTGCCACCGAAGGACTCCCCTACAATGAGCAGTTCTTC.

V is TRBV5-4 and J is TRBJ2-5, with D possibly matching TRBD1 (6 bases). Germline V gene data show CDR1 as SGHNT and CDR2 as YYREEE (reference sequence). The ends were cut back, 6 bases at V and 1 base at J, with 10 bases in the middle. This CDR3 region has 13 residues. The CDR3: CASNKGGQETQYF. In DNA form, the CDR3 reads TGTGCCAGCAATAAAGGGGGCCAAGAGACCCAGTACTTC. Filled out from reference TRBV5-4 and TRBJ2-5, the complete variable domain reads ETGVTQSPTHLIKTRGQQVTLRCSSQSGHNTVSWYQQALGQGPQFIFQYYREEENGRGNFPPRFSGLQFPNYSSELNVNALELDDSALYLCASNKGGQETQYFGPGTRLLVL.

On this clone: This could be a read error, since a much larger clone is one nucleotide away. The chain combines TRBV7-2 with TRBJ2-1; possibly TRBD2 for D (6 bases). CDR1 is SGHTA and CDR2 is FQGNSA in the germline V gene. This CDR3 has 13 residues. V was pared by 5 bases and J by 7 bases, with 12 bases between. CDR3 coding DNA: TGTGCCAGCAGCCCTGGGGCGGGGAATGAGCAGTTCTTC. This codes for CASSPGAGNEQFF.

This clone was detected once. At one end, the junction sequence differs from germline, possibly due to a read error. The CDR3 is CASSYSPEPGIF. The CDR3 DNA reads TGTGCCAGCAGTTACTCGCCGGAGCCAGGGATCTTC. The V gene is TRBV6-6, the J gene TRBJ2-1, with D perhaps TRBD1 (5 bases). This CDR3 has 12 residues. CDR1 and CDR2 from the germline V gene are MNHNY and SVGAGI (reference sequence).

J is TRBJ1-1 and V is TRBV18, with D hard to call. The CDR3 has 14 residues. With 6 bases removed from V and 1 base from J, the gap between germline ends came to 12 bases. Germline CDR1 is KGHSH and CDR2 is LQKENI. CDR3 bases: TGTGCCAGCTCTCCGGACGGACGGAACACTGAAGCTTTCTTT. It is translated as CASSPDGRNTEAFF.

To note about this clone: Other DNA sequences in this sample translate to the same CDR3. The chain carries TRBV5-1 and TRBJ2-7; TRBD1 might be the D (6 bases). There are 12 residues in the CDR3. CDR1 and CDR2 (germline): SGHRS, YFSETQ. V lost 4 bases and J 5 bases, leaving 10 bases between the germline ends. The CDR3 DNA reads as TGCGCCAGCAGCCCGCCAGGGGACGAGCAGTACTTC. Encoded protein: CASSPPGDEQYF.

V usage is TRBV14 and J usage is TRBJ2-7; TRBD1 agrees at 7 bases. The CDR3 runs to 15 residues. Trimming cost V 3 bases and J 3 bases; bases outside gene matches: 8. Per germline, CDR1 SGHDN and CDR2 FVKESK. The CDR3 protein is CASSHATGKVYEQYF. CDR3 DNA: TGTGCCAGCAGCCACGCGACAGGGAAGGTCTACGAGCAGTACTTC.

This clone was detected a few times. The chain has TRBV27 and TRBJ1-2, with D hard to call. The germline V gene encodes CDR1 MNHEY and CDR2 SMNVEV (reference sequence). The CDR3 sequence is 14 residues long. V lost 6 bases and J lost 3, with 14 bases in between. The CDR3 region has the DNA TGTGCCAGCAGCCCGAGACCTTGGGACTATGGCTACACCTTC. Translation gives CASSPRPWDYGYTF.

This chain joins TRBV2 and TRBJ1-2; no clear D. V was trimmed by 4 bases and J by 0 bases, leaving 9 bases between them. Germline assignment: CDR1 SNHLY and CDR2 FYNNEI. The CDR3 has 14 residues. The CDR3 is CASSVTRTNYGYTF. The CDR3 nucleotides are TGTGCCAGCAGTGTGACACGGACTAACTATGGCTACACCTTC.

The chain links TRBV28 to TRBJ2-2; the D is unclear. Germline lookup yields CDR1 MDHEN and CDR2 SYDVKM. The CDR3 covers 13 residues. Trimming took 5 bases from V and 0 from J, leaving 4 bases between them. The CDR3 bases are TGTGCCAGCAGTACACCGAACACCGGGGAGCTGTTTTTT. It specifies CASSTPNTGELFF.

The J gene is TRBJ2-2, the V gene TRBV7-2; D ambiguous. There are 15 residues in the CDR3. V was trimmed by 4 bases and J by 4 bases, leaving 13 bases between them. Germline V gives CDR1 SGHTA, CDR2 FQGNSA. DNA of the CDR3: TGTGCCAGCAGCTCCCCCCCCCTTGGCACCGGGGAGCTGTTTTTT. Translated: CASSSPPLGTGELFF.

The rearrangement joins TRBV6-1 to TRBJ1-3; D is uncertain. The V and J ends lost 9 bases and 7 bases respectively, with 13 bases between them. The germline gives CDR1 MNHNS, CDR2 SASEGT. This CDR3 has 12 residues. In DNA form, the CDR3 reads TGTGCCAGTAAAGTGGTCGCGAACACCATATATTTT. Amino acids: CASKVVANTIYF.